The rows below give T cell receptor beta chains drawn from one sample of a study of blood T cell repertoires in COVID-19. Using immunoSEQ multiplex PCR, the repertoire was profiled, and TCRdb retains in-frame clones only, with some absent. Found here are 200,000 or so clones, about 90% of them singletons; the top ten hold 0.78%. Input material: peripheral blood. The receptors originated from a woman aged 70-85 years with acute or convalescent COVID-19. Both conserved end residues are part of each CDR3. A D gene is named only where the DNA matches it firmly. Expanded clones are given a class, and other clones once, few, many or no size at all.

v_call,j_call,clone_size,d_call,cdr3_aa,cdr3_nt
TRBV6-6,TRBJ2-5,-,TRBD2,CATLAGTSGSQETQYF,TGTGCCACTTTGGCGGGGACTAGCGGGTCCCAAGAGACCCAGTACTTC
TRBV12-3/TRBV12-4,TRBJ2-3,-,-,CASSFLPDTQYF,TGTGCCAGCAGTTTTCTCCCAGATACGCAGTATTTT
TRBV10-3,TRBJ2-3,few,TRBD2,CAISESLIPSGPTDTQYF,TGTGCCATCAGTGAGTCGTTGATTCCTAGCGGGCCAACAGATACGCAGTATTTT
TRBV9,TRBJ1-2,-,-,CASSVGGTYGYTF,TGTGCCAGCAGCGTGGGGGGTACCTATGGCTACACCTTC
TRBV7-9,TRBJ2-2,once,-,CASSLYDGELFF,TGTGCCAGCAGCCTATATGACGGGGAGCTGTTTTTT
TRBV14,TRBJ1-2,once,-,CASSPGLDYGYTF,TGTGCCAGCAGCCCAGGGTTGGACTATGGCTACACCTTC
TRBV7-2,TRBJ2-7,-,TRBD2,CASRLAGGPHEQYF,TGTGCCAGCAGACTAGCGGGGGGGCCCCACGAGCAGTACTTC
TRBV2,TRBJ1-1,-,TRBD1,CASTGGLNTEAFF,TGTGCCTCTACAGGGGGGCTGAACACTGAAGCTTTCTTT
TRBV7-2,TRBJ2-5,-,-,CASSLLDGAETQYF,TGTGCCAGCAGCTTACTCGATGGGGCGGAGACCCAGTACTTC
TRBV5-8,TRBJ2-6,-,-,CASSFRVSGANVLTF,TGTGCCAGCAGCTTCAGGGTCTCTGGGGCCAACGTCCTGACTTTC
TRBV19,TRBJ1-5,few,-,CASSTRGGPGQPQHF,TGTGCCAGTAGTACCCGCGGGGGGCCGGGTCAGCCCCAGCATTTT
TRBV5-1,TRBJ2-7,-,-,CASSLAAVVDYEQYF,TGCGCCAGCAGCTTGGCCGCGGTGGTGGACTACGAGCAGTACTTC
TRBV27,TRBJ1-1,few,TRBD1,CASRGDRGSTEAFF,TGTGCCAGCAGGGGGGACAGGGGGTCCACTGAAGCTTTCTTT
TRBV10-3,TRBJ1-5,-,TRBD1,CAIKDRPGSNQPQHF,TGTGCCATCAAGGACAGGCCGGGGAGCAATCAGCCCCAGCATTTT
TRBV5-1,TRBJ2-5,-,-,CASSLDTNRVGETQYF,TGCGCCAGCAGCTTAGACACCAACAGGGTAGGAGAGACCCAGTACTTC
TRBV19,TRBJ1-1,-,-,CASRAAPRGNTEAFF,TGTGCCAGTAGGGCGGCCCCGCGAGGAAACACTGAAGCTTTCTTT
TRBV12-3/TRBV12-4,TRBJ1-2,-,-,CASSLRGAYGYTF,TGTGCCAGCAGCCTCCGGGGGGCCTATGGCTACACCTTC
TRBV4-3,TRBJ2-3,-,-,CASSQDLRIRTDTQYF,TGCGCCAGCAGCCAAGATCTGAGGATCCGCACAGATACGCAGTATTTT
TRBV5-5,TRBJ2-3,-,-,CASSLDGSTDTQYF,TGTGCCAGCAGCCTTGACGGGAGCACAGATACGCAGTATTTT
TRBV5-1,TRBJ1-1,-,-,CASSPQGGENTEAFF,TGCGCCAGCAGCCCACAGGGTGGCGAGAACACTGAAGCTTTCTTT
TRBV12-5,TRBJ1-5,-,-,CASGFIENQPQHF,TGTGCTAGTGGTTTCATAGAAAATCAGCCCCAGCATTTT
TRBV4-1,TRBJ2-7,-,-,CASSQAPDSTYEQYF,TGCGCCAGCAGCCAAGCCCCGGACAGTACCTACGAGCAGTACTTC
TRBV7-2,TRBJ2-1,once,TRBD2,CASGLAGGVNEQFF,TGTGCCTCAGGACTAGCGGGGGGGGTGAATGAGCAGTTCTTC
TRBV6-5,TRBJ2-7,-,TRBD1,CASSYGDRGYEQYF,TGTGCCAGCAGTTACGGCGACAGGGGCTACGAGCAGTACTTC
TRBV2,TRBJ1-2,-,-,CASSNRDWRNYGYTF,TGTGCCAGCAGTAACCGGGACTGGCGGAACTATGGCTACACCTTC
TRBV12-5,TRBJ1-3,-,-,CASGTTAGNTIYF,TGTGCTAGTGGGACGACAGCGGGAAACACCATATATTTT
TRBV27,TRBJ1-4,-,-,CASSPRVSSREKLFF,TGTGCCAGCAGCCCCCGGGTCTCGAGTCGAGAAAAACTGTTTTTT
TRBV19,TRBJ1-2,-,-,CASSIGGRIYGYTF,TGTGCCAGTAGTATCGGGGGGCGAATATATGGCTACACCTTC
TRBV5-4,TRBJ2-7,few,-,CASSLASGGKSYEQYF,TGTGCCAGCAGCTTGGCTTCAGGTGGTAAGTCCTACGAGCAGTACTTC
TRBV6-2/TRBV6-3,TRBJ2-1,-,TRBD2,CASSYHASGRPWEQFF,TGTGCCAGCAGTTACCATGCTAGCGGGAGGCCCTGGGAGCAGTTCTTC
TRBV19,TRBJ1-1,-,-,CASSAVNTEAFF,TGTGCCAGTAGTGCGGTCAACACTGAAGCTTTCTTT
TRBV3-1/TRBV3-2,TRBJ2-7,few,TRBD1,CASSSTGVGGEQYF,TGTGCCAGCAGCTCAACAGGGGTCGGTGGCGAGCAGTACTTC
TRBV5-4,TRBJ1-2,-,-,CATGTLNTGTYTF,TGTGCCACCGGCACCCTAAACACAGGGACCTACACCTTC
TRBV28,TRBJ1-5,-,-,CASAIQGNQPQHF,TGTGCCAGCGCCATCCAGGGGAATCAGCCCCAGCATTTT
TRBV5-1,TRBJ2-5,-,TRBD2,CASTQAGYPQETQYF,TGCGCCAGCACTCAAGCGGGGTACCCCCAAGAGACCCAGTACTTC
TRBV24-1,TRBJ2-3,-,TRBD1,CATSDTRDRGSGDTQYF,TGTGCCACCAGTGATACCCGGGACAGGGGAAGTGGAGATACGCAGTATTTT
TRBV18,TRBJ1-4,-,-,CASSRGQNEKLFF,TGTGCCAGCTCACGTGGACAGAATGAAAAACTGTTTTTT
TRBV13,TRBJ2-1,-,-,CASSLTGGPYNEQFF,TGTGCCAGCAGCTTAACCGGGGGACCCTACAATGAGCAGTTCTTC
TRBV6-4,TRBJ1-1,-,TRBD1,CASSPDRGGRAFF,TGTGCCAGCAGCCCCGACAGGGGGGGTAGAGCTTTCTTT
TRBV3-1/TRBV3-2,TRBJ2-1,few,-,CASSQDWAGSSYNEQFF,TGTGCCAGCAGCCAAGACTGGGCTGGTAGCTCCTACAATGAGCAGTTCTTC
TRBV7-3,TRBJ1-1,-,-,CASSLKRHHAGGTEAFF,TGTGCCAGCAGCCTCAAACGCCACCACGCCGGGGGCACTGAAGCTTTCTTT
TRBV18,TRBJ1-2,-,TRBD1,CASSKTGQNYGYTF,TGTGCCAGCTCAAAGACAGGGCAAAACTATGGCTACACCTTC
TRBV3-1/TRBV3-2,TRBJ1-5,-,TRBD1,CASSPKAGGQPQHF,TGTGCCAGCAGCCCGAAAGCAGGGGGCCAGCCCCAGCATTTT
TRBV6-2/TRBV6-3,TRBJ2-1,-,-,CASSYRGGDNEQFF,TGTGCCAGCAGTTACAGGGGCGGGGACAATGAGCAGTTCTTC
TRBV5-1,TRBJ2-7,-,-,CASSFGTSYEQYF,TGCGCCAGCAGCTTCGGGACATCCTACGAGCAGTACTTC
TRBV14,TRBJ1-1,few,-,CASSHLGGNTEAFF,TGTGCCAGCAGCCATTTGGGGGGGAACACTGAAGCTTTCTTT
TRBV3-1/TRBV3-2,TRBJ2-2,-,-,CASCRTPTGELFF,TGTGCCAGCTGCCGGACACCCACCGGGGAGCTGTTTTTT
TRBV20-1,TRBJ2-5,-,TRBD2,CSASGRGALQETQYF,TGCAGTGCTAGTGGGCGGGGGGCCCTCCAAGAGACCCAGTACTTC
TRBV2,TRBJ1-4,-,-,CASRSTPATNEKLFF,TGTGCCAGCAGATCCACACCTGCAACTAATGAAAAACTGTTTTTT
TRBV5-1,TRBJ2-1,-,-,CASSLDSWNEQFF,TGCGCCAGCAGCTTGGACAGTTGGAATGAGCAGTTCTTC
TRBV3-1/TRBV3-2,TRBJ2-1,-,-,CASSQGNSVGEQFF,TGTGCCAGCAGCCAAGGGAATAGCGTGGGTGAGCAGTTCTTC
TRBV7-2,TRBJ2-7,-,TRBD1,CASSGTGGYEQYF,TGTGCCAGCAGTGGGACAGGGGGCTACGAGCAGTACTTC